This T cell receptor (beta chain) was obtained from a study of blood T cells in healthy people across ages. A second about 6 to 12 cycle PCR used barcoded and J-beta primers. TCRdb reanalysed the 5' RACE reads using MiXCR and keeps one entry per CDR3 protein. The sample lists under 850,000 distinct CDR3 sequences; around 36% were seen once. Germline V gives CDR1 MNHEY, CDR2 SMNVEV (reference sequence). Deletions cut 7 bases from V and 4 bases from J, with 14 bases between. The CDR3 consists of 14 residues. In this sample, this clonotype turned up many times. The V gene is TRBV27, the J gene TRBJ2-1; no reliable D call. The sample taken for sequencing was blood. The sequence was obtained from a man between 18 and 35 years old in good health. CDR3 in amino acids: CASTSSTGYNEQFF. DNA for the CDR3: TGTGCCAGCACCTCCTCTACCGGGTACAATGAGCAGTTCTTC.